This T cell receptor beta chain is from a study of blood T cell repertoires in COVID-19. Overall study: Samples taken during acute and convalescent COVID-19 were collected in the United States, Italy and Spain. PBMCs, B-cell-depleted T cells, or T cells provided the cDNA or gDNA that made up the material.

The CDR3 spans 12 residues. Germline V CDR1 and CDR2: MDHEN, SYDVKM. V shed 8 bases and J shed 3 bases, with 11 bases lying between them. Produced via immunoSEQ multiplex PCR; TCRdb's table is partial and in-frame only. The table includes 250,000 or so clones, around nine tenths detected once. V is TRBV28 and J is TRBJ2-7; D is unresolved. The specimen was peripheral blood. The origin of this receptor is a man aged 35-49 years with active or convalescent COVID-19. This chain's CDR3 is CASLGPGYEQYF. In DNA, the CDR3 is TGTGCCAGCCTCGGCCCGGGCTACGAGCAGTACTTC.